Each of the 32 T cell receptor beta chains below was sequenced from the same sample in a study of blood T cell repertoires in COVID-19 (dated by TCRdb to the early 2020s). The library was produced with the immunoSEQ multiplex PCR assay. Here the immuneACCESS table is served through TCRdb, limited to in-frame sequences with V and J called. Missing clones are a known gap in these copies; in checked studies unresolved V genes cover under half, and the rest lacks a known reason. This sample gives 320,000 or so clones in total; approximately 81% of them show up just once. Together, the top ten hold 1.5% to 2% of the sample. Sequenced: PBMCs or T cells enriched from blood (not recorded which). The receptor source for this set is a woman in her thirties who had been exposed to COVID-19.

The rearrangement links TRBV2 to TRBJ2-3; 9 nucleotides match TRBD2. Germline V gene lookup returns CDR1 SNHLY and CDR2 FYNNEI. The CDR3 covers 18 residues. Germline trimming cut 3 bases from V and 2 bases from J; bases unmatched to any gene: 12. This CDR3 is CASSESHRGRADTDTQYF. The CDR3 region has the DNA TGTGCCAGCAGTGAGTCCCATCGCGGGAGGGCCGACACAGATACGCAGTATTTT. The entire variable domain, with the rest obtained from reference TRBV2 and TRBJ2-3, is as follows: EPEVTQTPSHQVTQMGQEVILRCVPISNHLYFYWYRQILGQKVEFLVSFYNNEISEKSEIFDDQFSVERPDGSNFTLKIRSTKLEDSAMYFCASSESHRGRADTDTQYFGPGTRLTVL.

The chain has TRBV9 and TRBJ2-1; D may be TRBD2 (6 bases). Trimming shortened V by 0 bases and J by 6 bases, and 16 bases separated the two germline ends. Germline CDR1 reads SGDLS; CDR2 reads YYNGEE. CDR3 size: 16 residues. The DNA of the CDR3 is TGTGCCAGCAGCGTAGGCTGGGGGACTTCTCTCAATGAGCAGTTCTTC. Translation: CASSVGWGTSLNEQFF. Full variable domain (rest looked up from reference TRBV9 and TRBJ2-1): DSGVTQTPKHLITATGQRVTLRCSPRSGDLSVYWYQQSLDQGLQFLIQYYNGEERAKGNILERFSAQQFPDLHSELNLSSLELGDSALYFCASSVGWGTSLNEQFFGPGTRLTVL.

The rearrangement joins TRBV6-5 to TRBJ1-1, with D hard to call. The germline V gene encodes CDR1 MNHEY and CDR2 SVGAGI. This CDR3 is built from 15 residues. V was clipped by 7 bases and J by 0 bases, with 15 bases between them. The CDR3, as DNA: TGTGCCAGCAACAAAGGCGGGCAGCTGAACACTGAAGCTTTCTTT. Amino acids: CASNKGGQLNTEAFF.

The V and J genes are TRBV20-1 and TRBJ1-5; D possibly corresponds to TRBD1 (6 bases). The V and J ends lost 3 bases and 6 bases respectively, with 15 bases between them. The CDR3 is 14 amino acids. Germline values: CDR1 DFQATT, CDR2 SNEGSKA (reference sequence). The chain's CDR3 is CSASRDIGSQPQHF. CDR3 DNA: TGCAGTGCTAGTCGGGACATAGGCAGTCAGCCCCAGCATTTT.

The CDR3 DNA sequence: TGTGCCAGCAGCACCACCGGGACAGCTAACACCGGGGAGCTGTTTTTT. Translated: CASSTTGTANTGELFF. The chain carries TRBV28 and TRBJ2-2, with 7 nucleotides matching TRBD1. The CDR3 runs 16 residues. Germline assignment: CDR1 MDHEN and CDR2 SYDVKM. V was pared by 6 bases and J by 2 bases, with 9 bases of the junction left unmatched.

The V gene is TRBV18, the J gene TRBJ2-7; the match to TRBD2 covers 7 bases. The CDR3 has 21 residues. Germline V lookup: CDR1 KGHSH, CDR2 LQKENI. V trimming: 6 bases; J trimming: 3 bases; junction bases outside the gene matches: 29. The CDR3 sequence is CASSWAKPRTQSGAQFYEQYF. CDR3 nucleotide sequence: TGTGCCAGCTCCTGGGCTAAACCCCGAACCCAGAGCGGGGCCCAGTTCTACGAGCAGTACTTC.

The CDR3 DNA reads as TGTGCCAGCAGCCAAGCAGGCCAGGGGCTATACGAGCAGTACTTC. Translated: CASSQAGQGLYEQYF. The chain joins TRBV3-1 (or the pseudogene TRBV3-2) to TRBJ2-7; weak D call: TRBD1 (6 bases). Trimming pared 1 base from V and 4 bases from J, leaving 14 bases between. Germline V lookup: CDR1 LGHDT, CDR2 YNNKEL (reference sequence). The CDR3 contains 15 residues.

The rearrangement joins TRBV7-8 to TRBJ1-2, with a possible D match to TRBD1 (6 bases). Trimming pared 3 bases from V and 7 bases from J, leaving 15 bases between. The CDR3 has 14 amino acids. CDR1 and CDR2 from the germline V gene are SGHVS and FQNEAQ. For the CDR3, the DNA is TGTGCCAGCAGCTTGGTACAGGGCAAAAGTGGCTACACCTTC. As protein: CASSLVQGKSGYTF.

The genes are TRBV5-1 and TRBJ2-3, with 9 bases identical to TRBD1. The J segment lost 5 bases and the V segment lost 1 base, leaving 5 bases of the junction unmatched. The CDR3 loop spans 15 amino acids. Germline CDR1 and CDR2: SGHRS and YFSETQ. This chain's CDR3 is CASSLQGQGIDTQYF. The CDR3 DNA reads TGCGCCAGCAGCTTGCAAGGACAGGGGATAGATACGCAGTATTTT.

The chain joins TRBV5-1 to TRBJ2-2; TRBD2 matches 7 bases. Germline values: CDR1 SGHRS, CDR2 YFSETQ. This CDR3 is built from 16 residues. The trim removed 0 bases at V and 5 bases at J, leaving 7 bases unmatched. As DNA, the CDR3 is TGCGCCAGCAGCTTGGCCGGCGGGAGCAGGACCGGGGAGCTGTTTTTT. Translated: CASSLAGGSRTGELFF.

This chain uses TRBV2 with TRBJ2-5; D perhaps matches TRBD1 (6 bases). The CDR3 contains 16 residues. Germline V gene sequence: CDR1 SNHLY, CDR2 FYNNEI. The V end lost 5 bases, the J end lost 3 bases, and 19 bases lay between the germline ends. CDR3 bases: TGTGCCAGCAGTCCGGGTGGGACACCGCTGAAAGAGACCCAGTACTTC. This encodes CASSPGGTPLKETQYF.

Remarks on this clone: The identical CDR3 is also encoded by other nucleotide sequences in the sample. The J gene is TRBJ1-6, the V gene TRBV18; 8 bases match TRBD1. The CDR3 has 15 amino acids. Germline V gene sequence: CDR1 KGHSH, CDR2 LQKENI. J gave up 8 bases and V 1 base, and 4 bases lay outside the gene matches. The CDR3 loop is CASSPLGQGDSPLHF. CDR3 sequence (DNA): TGTGCCAGCTCACCACTCGGACAGGGAGATTCACCCCTCCACTTT.

The V gene is TRBV30, the J gene TRBJ2-7; TRBD1 is a possible D gene (5 bases). The V end lost 1 base, the J end lost 4 bases, and 8 bases lay between the germline ends. The germline CDR1 and CDR2 sequences are GTSNPN and SVGIG (reference sequence). This CDR3 region has 12 residues. The CDR3 here is CAWSASGYEQYF. CDR3 nucleotides: TGTGCCTGGAGTGCTTCAGGGTACGAGCAGTACTTC.

This clone was counted a few times. The rearrangement joins TRBV4-2 to TRBJ1-6; TRBD1 matches 10 bases. CDR3 length: 16 residues. J gave up 10 bases and V 2 bases, and 8 bases lay outside the gene matches. CDR1 is LGHNA and CDR2 is YNFKEQ in the germline V gene. Written as DNA, the CDR3 is TGTGCCAGCAGCCAATACGGGGACAGGGGTGGCTCACCCCTCCACTTT. It specifies CASSQYGDRGGSPLHF.

The chain is built from TRBV15 and TRBJ2-7; the D is unclear. This CDR3 is 14 amino acids long. Trimming removed 1 base at V and 3 bases at J, with 10 bases between. Germline V gives CDR1 LNHNV, CDR2 YYDKDF (reference sequence). The CDR3 DNA reads as TGTGCCACCAGCAGAGGCGGCACGGTCTACGAGCAGTACTTC. Protein sequence: CATSRGGTVYEQYF.

The gene calls are TRBV10-3 and TRBJ2-7; TRBD2 might be the D (6 bases). Germline V lookup: CDR1 ENHRY, CDR2 SYGVKD. This CDR3 region has 15 residues. The V end was cut by 0 bases, the J end by 6 bases, with 15 bases between. CDR3 nucleotide sequence: TGTGCCATCAGTGAGTCGCGGGGTGGGATTCTCGAGCAGTACTTC. Protein: CAISESRGGILEQYF.

CDR3 residues: CASSLVRSYEQYF. CDR3 DNA sequence: TGTGCCAGCAGTTTAGTCCGCTCCTACGAGCAGTACTTC. The chain has TRBV27 and TRBJ2-7; D is unresolved. CDR1 MNHEY and CDR2 SMNVEV come from the germline V gene (reference sequence). The CDR3 length is 13 residues. Trimming shortened V by 2 bases and J by 0 bases, and 5 bases separated the two germline ends.

Worth noting for this clone: This sample also contains other DNA sequences that code for the same CDR3. The rearrangement uses TRBV5-1 and TRBJ2-5, with a possible D match to TRBD2 (6 bases). V was shortened by 5 bases and J by 0 bases, with 11 bases between the two germline ends. The CDR3 length is 14 residues. Germline V gene sequence: CDR1 SGHRS, CDR2 YFSETQ. This CDR3 reads CASSLTGDQETQYF. The CDR3 DNA reads as TGCGCCAGCAGTTTAACGGGAGACCAAGAGACCCAGTACTTC.

This clone has a single count. The chain links TRBV24-1 to TRBJ2-3; 7 nucleotides line up with TRBD1. The CDR3 runs 17 residues. Germline V CDR1 and CDR2: KGHDR, SFDVKD. V lost 2 bases and J lost 0; bases outside the gene matches: 7. CDR3 amino acids: CATSDSWTGTSTDTQYF. The CDR3 DNA is TGTGCCACCAGTGATTCCTGGACAGGTACTAGCACAGATACGCAGTATTTT.

The genes are TRBV28 and TRBJ1-5, with D hard to call. V lost 2 bases, J lost 2 bases, and 10 bases lay in between. In germline, CDR1 is MDHEN, CDR2 SYDVKM. The CDR3 covers 15 residues. CDR3 bases: TGTGCCAGCAGTTTAGAGGGAATGGGCAATCAGCCCCAGCATTTT. Its protein is CASSLEGMGNQPQHF.

The V call is TRBV28, the J call TRBJ2-1; 7 nucleotides match TRBD1. The germline V gene has CDR1 MDHEN and CDR2 SYDVKM. V trimming: 8 bases; J trimming: 3 bases; junction bases outside the gene matches: 7. The length of the CDR3 is 14 residues. The CDR3: CASDRDSFYNEQFF. CDR3 in DNA: TGTGCCAGCGACCGGGACAGTTTCTACAATGAGCAGTTCTTC.

J is TRBJ2-3 and V is TRBV10-1; perhaps TRBD2 as D (7 bases). This CDR3 is 16 amino acids long. V was trimmed by 0 bases and J by 3 bases, leaving 13 bases between them. Germline CDR1 is WNHNN and CDR2 is SYGVQD (reference sequence). The CDR3 here is CASSESLRGGTDTQYF. The CDR3 nucleotides are TGCGCCAGCAGTGAGTCGTTGAGGGGGGGGACAGATACGCAGTATTTT.

The rearrangement uses TRBV7-2 and TRBJ1-2; D unclear. Germline CDR1 SGHTA, CDR2 FQGNSA. This CDR3 has 14 residues. V lost 6 bases, J lost 0 bases, and 11 bases lay in between. The CDR3 coding sequence is TGTGCCAGCAGACTGGCGGGAGCTAACTATGGCTACACCTTC. Its translation: CASRLAGANYGYTF.

This chain links TRBV6-2 or TRBV6-3 with TRBJ1-5, with D uncertain. From germline, CDR1 is MNHEY and CDR2 SVGEGT. The V end was cut by 0 bases, the J end by 8 bases, with 17 bases between. The CDR3 has 16 amino acids. CDR3 nucleotides: TGTGCCAGCAGTTACTCGAGGATACCACTTTTGGAGCCCCAGCATTTT. This sequence encodes CASSYSRIPLLEPQHF.

The rearrangement joins TRBV27 to TRBJ1-2, with a possible D match to TRBD1 (6 bases). Trimming took off 5 bases at V and 6 bases at J, with 16 bases between the two ends. The CDR3 is made up of 14 amino acids. CDR1 and CDR2 (germline): MNHEY, SMNVEV (reference sequence). CDR3 protein: CASSPYDRTHGYTF. DNA of the CDR3: TGTGCCAGCAGTCCCTATGACAGGACCCATGGCTACACCTTC.

The sample holds a few counts of this clone. The sample carries other DNA sequences with the same CDR3. The V call is TRBV7-2, the J call TRBJ2-1, with 12 bases matching TRBD2. CDR1 and CDR2 from the germline V gene are SGHTA and FQGNSA. V trimming: 1 base; J trimming: 7 bases; junction bases outside the gene matches: 2. CDR3 size: 15 residues. This CDR3 reads CASSLGLAGGNEQFF. The DNA of the CDR3 is TGTGCCAGCAGCTTAGGGCTAGCGGGGGGGAATGAGCAGTTCTTC.

J is TRBJ1-6 and V is TRBV27, with unresolved D. In germline, CDR1 is MNHEY, CDR2 SMNVEV (reference sequence). CDR3 size: 13 residues. V lost 4 bases and J lost 10, with 11 bases in between. CDR3 nucleotides: TGTGCCAGCAGTTACCGAGGGATGTCACCCCTCCACTTT. Amino acids: CASSYRGMSPLHF.

The V call is TRBV6-5, the J call TRBJ1-2; D is undetermined. Between the trimmed V and J ends, which lost 8 bases and 2 bases, there was a span of 15 bases. CDR1 and CDR2 (germline): MNHEY, SVGAGI. This CDR3 is built from 14 residues. This chain's CDR3 is CASSYTVSNYGYTF. DNA for the CDR3: TGTGCCAGCTCTTATACGGTTTCGAACTATGGCTACACCTTC.

The gene calls are TRBV10-3 and TRBJ1-1; TRBD1 aligns across 8 bases. V lost 4 bases to trimming and J lost 1 base; unmatched junction nucleotides: 5. Germline V gene sequence: CDR1 ENHRY, CDR2 SYGVKD. There are 15 residues in the CDR3. The CDR3 DNA sequence: TGTGCCATCAGTGCGAAAGGACAGGGGAACACTGAAGCTTTCTTT. Translated, it gives CAISAKGQGNTEAFF.

The chain employs TRBV29-1 and TRBJ2-5; D possibly corresponds to TRBD1 (5 bases). The CDR3 length is 12 residues. Germline CDR1 SQVTM, CDR2 ANQGSEA. V lost 2 bases and J 5 bases, leaving 9 bases between the germline ends. The CDR3 nucleotides read TGCAGCGTTGAACAGGGTGGTGAGACCCAGTACTTC. This gives the protein CSVEQGGETQYF.

In this sample, this clone turned up once. The CDR3 nucleotides read TGCGCCAGCAGCTTGTCCGGGGCTGAAGCTTTCTTT. As protein: CASSLSGAEAFF. The chain combines TRBV5-1 with TRBJ1-1, with no clear D. Germline CDR1 is SGHRS and CDR2 is YFSETQ. There are 12 residues in the CDR3. V lost 1 base and J 6 bases, leaving 7 bases between the germline ends.

Concerning this clone: This CDR3 is also generated by other DNA sequences in the sample. The genes are TRBV7-3 and TRBJ1-5; D unresolved. CDR1 SGHTA and CDR2 FQGTGA come from the germline V gene. Trimming pared 3 bases from V and 3 bases from J, leaving 6 bases between. The CDR3 has 13 residues. For the CDR3, the DNA is TGTGCCAGCAGCTTGGGCGTCAATCAGCCCCAGCATTTT. The encoded protein is CASSLGVNQPQHF.